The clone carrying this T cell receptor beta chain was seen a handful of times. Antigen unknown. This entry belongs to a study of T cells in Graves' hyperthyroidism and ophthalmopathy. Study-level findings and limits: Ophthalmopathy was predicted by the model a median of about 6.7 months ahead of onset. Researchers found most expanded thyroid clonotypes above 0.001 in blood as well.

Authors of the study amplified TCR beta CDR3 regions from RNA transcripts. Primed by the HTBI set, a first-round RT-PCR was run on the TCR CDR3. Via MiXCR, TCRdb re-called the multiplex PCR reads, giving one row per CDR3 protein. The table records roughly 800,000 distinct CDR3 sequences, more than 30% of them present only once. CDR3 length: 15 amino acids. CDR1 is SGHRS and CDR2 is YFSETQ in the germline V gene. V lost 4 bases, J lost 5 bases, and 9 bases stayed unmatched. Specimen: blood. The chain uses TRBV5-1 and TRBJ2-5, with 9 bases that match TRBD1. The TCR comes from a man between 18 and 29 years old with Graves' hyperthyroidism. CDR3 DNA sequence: TGCGCCAGCAGCGGACAGGGGCCTGTCGGTGAGACCCAGTACTTC. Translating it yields CASSGQGPVGETQYF.